This entry concerns a single T cell receptor (beta chain). Its target antigen remains unknown. No base qualities exist here, and no much larger clone lies one base off it. The data originate from a study of control samples from healthy donors and cancer patients (TCRdb year 2020). The library came from the immunoSEQ multiplex PCR assay. This immuneACCESS table, as held by TCRdb, lists in-frame sequences with V and J called but not all clones. Of the missing ones, under half trace to an unresolved V gene in checked studies; the others have no known cause. Counted in this sample were 68,000 or so clones; over 80% of them appeared once. The ten largest clones represent more than 15% of the sample. As encoded in the germline V gene (reference sequence), CDR1 is MNHNY while CDR2 is SVGAGI. Its CDR3 holds 15 amino acids, cysteine through phenylalanine. Solely the CDR3 DNA is kept, with 45 bases framed from the first base. The V end gives up 8 bases and the J end 6 bases, leaving 12 bases in the junction not matched to a gene.

The chain is made from TRBV6-6 and TRBJ2-1, with 8 central nucleotides matching TRBD2. The material sequenced was blood. This TCR was recovered from a man between 60 and 75 years old in good health. The CDR3 reads as follows: CASASGSASLNEQFF. The sequence in DNA is TGTGCCAGCGCAAGCGGGAGCGCATCTCTCAATGAGCAGTTCTTC.